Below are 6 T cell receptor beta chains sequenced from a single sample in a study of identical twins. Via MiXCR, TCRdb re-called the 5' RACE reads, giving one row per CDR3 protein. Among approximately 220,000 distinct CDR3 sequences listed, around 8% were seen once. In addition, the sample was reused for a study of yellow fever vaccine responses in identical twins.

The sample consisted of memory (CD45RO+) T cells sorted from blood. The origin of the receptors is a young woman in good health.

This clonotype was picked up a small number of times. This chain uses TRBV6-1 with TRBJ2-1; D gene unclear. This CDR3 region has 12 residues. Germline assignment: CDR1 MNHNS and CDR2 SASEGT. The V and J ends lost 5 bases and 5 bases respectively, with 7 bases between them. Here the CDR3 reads CASSHRDNEQFF. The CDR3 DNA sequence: TGTGCCAGCAGTCACCGTGACAATGAGCAGTTCTTC.

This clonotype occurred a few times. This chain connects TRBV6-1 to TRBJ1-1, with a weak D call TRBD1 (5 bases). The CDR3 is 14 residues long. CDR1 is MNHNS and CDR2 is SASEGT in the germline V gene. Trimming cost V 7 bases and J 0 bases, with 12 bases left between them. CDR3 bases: TGTGCCAGCAAATCTGACAGAGTGAACACTGAAGCTTTCTTT. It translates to CASKSDRVNTEAFF.

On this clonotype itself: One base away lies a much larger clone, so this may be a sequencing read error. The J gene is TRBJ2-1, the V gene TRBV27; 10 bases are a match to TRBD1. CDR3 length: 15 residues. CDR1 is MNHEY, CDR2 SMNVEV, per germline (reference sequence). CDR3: CASSTRDRGWNEPFF. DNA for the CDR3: TGTGCCAGCAGTACACGGGACAGGGGATGGAATGAGCCGTTCTTC.

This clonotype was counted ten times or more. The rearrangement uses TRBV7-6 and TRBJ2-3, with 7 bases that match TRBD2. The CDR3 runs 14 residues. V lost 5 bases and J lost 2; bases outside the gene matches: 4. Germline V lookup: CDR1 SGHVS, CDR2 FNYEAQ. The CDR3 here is CASSGGLSTDTQYF. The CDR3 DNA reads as TGTGCCAGCAGCGGGGGACTATCCACAGATACGCAGTATTTT.

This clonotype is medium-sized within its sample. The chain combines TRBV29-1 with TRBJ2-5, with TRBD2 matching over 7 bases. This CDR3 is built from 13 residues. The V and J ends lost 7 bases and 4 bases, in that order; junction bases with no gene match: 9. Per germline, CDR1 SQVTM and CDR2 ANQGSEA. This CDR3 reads CSAPSLARETQYF. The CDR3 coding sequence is TGCAGCGCCCCTTCACTAGCGCGAGAGACCCAGTACTTC.

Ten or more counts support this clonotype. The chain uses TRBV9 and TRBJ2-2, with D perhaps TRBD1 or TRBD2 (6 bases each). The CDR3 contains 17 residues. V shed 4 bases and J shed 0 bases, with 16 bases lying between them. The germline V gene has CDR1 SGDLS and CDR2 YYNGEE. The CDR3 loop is CASSTAGGGANTGELFF. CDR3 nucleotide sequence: TGTGCCAGCAGCACAGCAGGAGGGGGTGCGAACACCGGGGAGCTGTTTTTT.